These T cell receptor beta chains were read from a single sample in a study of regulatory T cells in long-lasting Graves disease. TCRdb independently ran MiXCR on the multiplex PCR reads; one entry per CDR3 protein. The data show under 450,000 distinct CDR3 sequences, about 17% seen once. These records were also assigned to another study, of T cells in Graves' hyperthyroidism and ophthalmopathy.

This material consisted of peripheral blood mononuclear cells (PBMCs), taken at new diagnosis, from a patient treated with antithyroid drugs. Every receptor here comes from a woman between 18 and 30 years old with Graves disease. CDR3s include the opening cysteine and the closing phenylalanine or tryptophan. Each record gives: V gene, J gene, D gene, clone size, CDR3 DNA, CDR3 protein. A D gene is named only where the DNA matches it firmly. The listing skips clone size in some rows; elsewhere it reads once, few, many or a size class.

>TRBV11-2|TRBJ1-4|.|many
TGTGCCAGCAGCTTTAGCGGGGGCCCTGAAAAACTGTTTTTT
CASSFSGGPEKLFF
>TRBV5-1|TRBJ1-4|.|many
TGCGCCAGCAGCTTGGCCACCGGGCTGGGTGAAAAACTGTTTTTT
CASSLATGLGEKLFF
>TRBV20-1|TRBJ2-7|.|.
TGCAGTGCTAATTCGGGACGCAGTGTGGAAGAGCAGTACTTC
CSANSGRSVEEQYF
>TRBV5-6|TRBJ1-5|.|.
TGTGCCAGCAGCTTGTCCACAGGGAGGAATCAGCCCCAGCATTTT
CASSLSTGRNQPQHF
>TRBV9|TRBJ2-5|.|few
TGTGCCAGCAGCGTAGAGGAACTACAAGAGACCCAGTACTTC
CASSVEELQETQYF
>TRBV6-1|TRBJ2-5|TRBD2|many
TGTGCCAGCAGTGAAAGGGTTAATAGCGGGGGCCAAGAGACCCAGTACTTC
CASSERVNSGGQETQYF
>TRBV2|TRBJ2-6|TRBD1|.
TGTGCCAGCAGTAGGGACAGGGGGACTGGGGCCAACGTCCTGACTTTC
CASSRDRGTGANVLTF
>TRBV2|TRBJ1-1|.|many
TGTGCCAGCAGTGAAATTGCGGGGACTGAAGCTTTCTTT
CASSEIAGTEAFF
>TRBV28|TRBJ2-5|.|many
TGTGCCAGCACCCCGGGACTGCGCCTGGGGACCCAGTACTTC
CASTPGLRLGTQYF
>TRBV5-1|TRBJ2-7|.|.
TGCGCCAGCAGGGTGTGGGGGGAGTATGAGCAGTACTTC
CASRVWGEYEQYF
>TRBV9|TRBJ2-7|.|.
TGTGCCAGCAGCGTAGACCTCGACTACGAGCAGTACTTC
CASSVDLDYEQYF
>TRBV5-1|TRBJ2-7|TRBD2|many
TGCGCCAGCAGCTCGGGGACTAGCGGGGGCTGGCAGTACTTC
CASSSGTSGGWQYF
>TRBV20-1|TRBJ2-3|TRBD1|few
TGCAGTGCTATGGGACAGGGGACGTCGGATACGCAGTATTTT
CSAMGQGTSDTQYF
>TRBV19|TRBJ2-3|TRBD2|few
TGTGCCAGTAGTATAGGGCGGGAGGCATCAGATACGCAGTATTTT
CASSIGREASDTQYF
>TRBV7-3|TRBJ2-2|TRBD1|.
TGTGCCAGCAGCACCGCCGGACAGGGGATCACCGGGGAGCTGTTTTTT
CASSTAGQGITGELFF
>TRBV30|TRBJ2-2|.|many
TGTGCCTGGAGTTCCATGGCCGGGGAGCTGTTTTTT
CAWSSMAGELFF
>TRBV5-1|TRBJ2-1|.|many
TGCGCCAGCAGCCCTCAAGGGGAGACCCGCAATGAGCAGTTCTTC
CASSPQGETRNEQFF
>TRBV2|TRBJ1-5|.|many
TGTGCCAGCAGTGTGACAAGCGACGCGCCCCAGCATTTT
CASSVTSDAPQHF
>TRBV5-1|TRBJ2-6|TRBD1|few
TGCGCCAGCAGCGAAGGACAGGGGGCCGCTGGGGCCAACGTCCTGACTTTC
CASSEGQGAAGANVLTF
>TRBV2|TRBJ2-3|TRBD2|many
TGTGCCAGCAGCCTACCTCTAGCGGGAGTCAGCACAGATACGCAGTATTTT
CASSLPLAGVSTDTQYF
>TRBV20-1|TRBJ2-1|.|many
TGCAGTGCTCCGCTAGCGTCCCCCGGGGGCAATGAGCAGTTCTTC
CSAPLASPGGNEQFF
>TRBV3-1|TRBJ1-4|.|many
TGTGCCAGCAGCCAAGATTGGCGGAATGAAAAACTGTTTTTT
CASSQDWRNEKLFF
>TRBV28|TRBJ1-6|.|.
TGTGTCAGCATTCTAGACGAAGGACAAAATTCACCCCTCCACTTT
CVSILDEGQNSPLHF
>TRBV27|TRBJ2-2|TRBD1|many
TGTGCCAGCAGTCTTTCGGGACAGGGGAACACCGGGGAGCTGTTTTTT
CASSLSGQGNTGELFF
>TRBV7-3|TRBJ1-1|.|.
TGTGCCAGCAGCTTACGGTTGGGGATGAACACTGAAGCTTTCTTT
CASSLRLGMNTEAFF
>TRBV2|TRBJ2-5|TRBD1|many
TGTGCCAGCAGTCCCAGGGACAGAGGCCAAGAGACCCAGTACTTC
CASSPRDRGQETQYF
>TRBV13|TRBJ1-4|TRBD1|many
TGTGCCAGCAGCCATCCGGGACAGAGTAATGAAAAACTGTTTTTT
CASSHPGQSNEKLFF
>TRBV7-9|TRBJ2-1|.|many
TGTGCCAGCAGCTTAGGAGGAGTAGCGTCTGTTTACAATGAGCAGTTCTTC
CASSLGGVASVYNEQFF
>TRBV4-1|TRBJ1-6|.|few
TGCGCCAGCAGCCGCAACCGGGCACAGGATAATTCACCCCTCCACTTT
CASSRNRAQDNSPLHF
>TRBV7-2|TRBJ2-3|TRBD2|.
TGTGCCAGCAGCCCCGGTCAAGCGGGGGGCTACACAGGTACGCAGTATTTT
CASSPGQAGGYTGTQYF
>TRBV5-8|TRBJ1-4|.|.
TGTGCCAGCAGCGCGGCGGCAACTAATGAAAAACTGTTTTTT
CASSAAATNEKLFF
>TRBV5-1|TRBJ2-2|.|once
TGCGCCAGCAGACTCGCTCAAGGGGGGGAGCTGTTTTTT
CASRLAQGGELFF
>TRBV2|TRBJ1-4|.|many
TGTGCCAGCAACAAGGGGATAGGTGAAAAACTGTTTTTT
CASNKGIGEKLFF
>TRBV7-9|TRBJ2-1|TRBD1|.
TGTGCCAGCAGCTCGCCCGGGACAGCCTTCAATGAGCAGTTCTTC
CASSSPGTAFNEQFF
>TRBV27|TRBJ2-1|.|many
TGTGCCAGCAGTTTAGGGAGCTTGTCCTACAATGAGCAGTTCTTC
CASSLGSLSYNEQFF
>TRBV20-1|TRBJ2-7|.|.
TGCAGTGCTAGAGACTCCGCCGGGGGCGGGAGTGGGTACGAGCAGTACTTC
CSARDSAGGGSGYEQYF
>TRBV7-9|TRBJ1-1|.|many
TGTGCCAGCAGACAAGTCGGGAACACTGAAGCTTTCTTT
CASRQVGNTEAFF
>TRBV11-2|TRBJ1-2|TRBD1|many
TGTGCCAGCAGCTCCCCCGCCGGGACAGCAAACTATGGCTACACCTTC
CASSSPAGTANYGYTF
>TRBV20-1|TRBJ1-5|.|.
TGCAGTGCTAGAGATAACGGGAGAGTGAGCAATCAGCCCCAGCATTTT
CSARDNGRVSNQPQHF
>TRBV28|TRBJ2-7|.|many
TGTGCCAGCAGTATGACTTCTTTTCCGTACGAGCAGTACTTC
CASSMTSFPYEQYF
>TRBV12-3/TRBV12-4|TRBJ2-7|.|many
TGTGCCAGCAGTTTAAGTGGCAGACTCTCCTACGAGCAGTACTTC
CASSLSGRLSYEQYF